These 2 T cell receptor beta chains were sequenced from one sample in a study of cytomegalovirus exposure and HLA in healthy donors (dated by TCRdb to the late 2010s). The library was made by the immunoSEQ multiplex PCR assay. The multiplex PCR relied on a mix of 60 forward primers for TCR Vbeta segments and 13 reverse primers for TCR Jbeta segments. TCRdb limited this immuneACCESS table to in-frame rearrangements with V and J called. A share of clones is missing; checked studies link under half to unresolved V genes, and the rest is unexplained. The sample includes around 150,000 clones, with around four fifths observed a single time. The top ten constitute 2% to 3% of the sample. The sequencing input was PBMCs. Every receptor here comes from a boy aged 2 to 9 in good health and CMV-seronegative.

This chain links TRBV6-1 with TRBJ2-1; maybe TRBD2 (6 bases). This CDR3 contains 13 residues. The V and J ends lost 8 bases and 10 bases respectively, with 18 bases between them. In germline, CDR1 is MNHNS, CDR2 SASEGT. The CDR3 bases are TGTGCCAGCGGGGACTCTGTATATCAAGAGCAGTTCTTC. The encoded protein is CASGDSVYQEQFF.

The rearrangement uses TRBV5-1 and TRBJ2-1; TRBD1 might be the D (6 bases). CDR1 is SGHRS, CDR2 YFSETQ, per germline. CDR3 length: 15 amino acids. Deletions cut 4 bases from V and 9 bases from J, with 20 bases between. The CDR3 is CASSPTTGRDVEQFF. DNA of the CDR3: TGCGCCAGCAGCCCGACGACAGGAAGGGACGTTGAGCAGTTCTTC.